The 26 T cell receptor beta chains reported below all come from one sample, sequenced in a study of lymphopenia after photon versus proton radiotherapy. Some clones are missing from TCRdb's copy, which holds only in-frame ones; the method was immunoSEQ multiplex PCR. This table holds around 24,000 clones, roughly four fifths found once. The specimen comprised peripheral blood, sampled from a patient treated with photon-based radiotherapy. These receptors came from a woman between 45 and 65 years old with pancreatic cancer.

The rearrangement joins TRBV10-3 to TRBJ1-5; no reliable D call. Trimming took 3 bases from V and 3 from J, leaving 9 bases between them. CDR1 is ENHRY, CDR2 SYGVKD, per germline. This CDR3 is built from 14 residues. CDR3 in DNA: TGTGCCATCAGTGAAGGGCACCCCAATCAGCCCCAGCATTTT. It yields the protein CAISEGHPNQPQHF.

The genes are TRBV4-1 and TRBJ2-1; unclear D gene. CDR3 length: 13 residues. Trimming cost V 2 bases and J 9 bases, with 11 bases left between them. CDR1 and CDR2 from the germline V gene are MGHRA and YSYEKL. CDR3 sequence reads: CASSQSPRREQFF. DNA for the CDR3: TGCGCCAGCAGCCAAAGTCCCAGACGTGAGCAGTTCTTC.

The chain carries TRBV6-5 and TRBJ1-2; D call uncertain. CDR1 MNHEY and CDR2 SVGAGI come from the germline V gene. Trimming pared 7 bases from V and 5 bases from J, leaving 11 bases between. The CDR3 has 12 amino acids. In DNA form, the CDR3 reads TGTGCCAGCACCCCCTCCGGGTATGGCTACACCTTC. As protein: CASTPSGYGYTF.

J is TRBJ2-7 and V is TRBV9; D is ambiguous. This CDR3 spans 13 amino acids. V gave up 3 bases and J gave up 5 bases, with 12 bases separating them. The germline gives CDR1 SGDLS, CDR2 YYNGEE. CDR3 nucleotide sequence: TGTGCCAGCAGCGGGGGTGGTCTTGACGAGCAGTACTTC. Translation: CASSGGGLDEQYF.

The V and J genes are TRBV5-4 and TRBJ2-5; possible D gene TRBD1, 5 bases. This CDR3 has 16 amino acids. V shed 3 bases and J shed 6 bases, with 21 bases lying between them. The germline V gene encodes CDR1 SGHNT and CDR2 YYREEE (reference sequence). The CDR3 DNA sequence: TGTGCCAGCAGCTCCCCGGTCCAGGGAAATCAAAAGACCCAGTACTTC. It yields the protein CASSSPVQGNQKTQYF.

The chain carries TRBV20-1 and TRBJ2-7; 8 nucleotides agree with TRBD2. The CDR3 is 11 amino acids. Germline assignment: CDR1 DFQATT and CDR2 SNEGSKA (reference sequence). The CDR3 coding sequence is TGCAGGGCGGGAGGAGGCAACGAGCAGTACTTC. Translation gives CRAGGGNEQYF.

This rearrangement joins TRBV28 to TRBJ2-7; D not certain. CDR1 MDHEN and CDR2 SYDVKM come from the germline V gene. The CDR3 spans 16 residues. Trimming removed 5 bases at V and 2 bases at J, with 19 bases between. CDR3 sequence: CASSTRTARSTYEQYF. The CDR3 DNA follows: TGTGCCAGCAGTACCCGGACGGCCCGAAGTACCTACGAGCAGTACTTC.

The chain carries TRBV4-3 and TRBJ1-4; possibly TRBD1 for D (6 bases). The CDR3 length is 17 residues. V was clipped by 1 base and J by 1 base, with 13 bases between them. Germline V gene sequence: CDR1 LGHNA, CDR2 YSLEER. CDR3 sequence (DNA): TGCGCCAGCAGCCAAGCGCCGCAGGGACAAACTAATGAAAAACTGTTTTTT. This encodes CASSQAPQGQTNEKLFF.

As for this clone: The sample carries other DNA sequences with the same CDR3. Here the CDR3 DNA reads TGTGCCAGTAGTTTAGCGCGGAGCTCCTACAATGAGCAGTTCTTC. It yields the protein CASSLARSSYNEQFF. The rearrangement links TRBV19 to TRBJ2-1; the D gene is possibly TRBD2 (5 bases). The CDR3 is 15 residues long. Looked up from germline, CDR1 is LNHDA and CDR2 is SQIVND (reference sequence). Trimming stripped 5 bases from V and 0 bases from J, with 11 bases between.

V usage is TRBV29-1 and J usage is TRBJ2-5; D is uncertain. The CDR3 runs to 12 residues. V was cut by 8 bases and J by 2 bases, with 12 bases left in between. Germline V gives CDR1 SQVTM, CDR2 ANQGSEA. The CDR3 sequence: CSIRPNQETQYF. The CDR3 coding sequence is TGCAGCATTCGCCCCAATCAAGAGACCCAGTACTTC.

The chain combines TRBV28 with TRBJ2-7; D tentatively fits TRBD1 or TRBD2 (5 bases each). Trimming took off 6 bases at V and 0 bases at J, with 12 bases between the two ends. CDR3 length: 14 residues. The germline CDR1 and CDR2 sequences are MDHEN and SYDVKM. In DNA form, the CDR3 reads TGTGCCAGCAGAGGGACGGCGAGCTCCTACGAGCAGTACTTC. This codes for CASRGTASSYEQYF.

The V gene is TRBV7-9, the J gene TRBJ1-2; D is ambiguous. Germline V gene sequence: CDR1 SEHNR, CDR2 FQNEAQ (reference sequence). Trimming took 3 bases from V and 3 from J, leaving 14 bases between them. CDR3 size: 15 residues. CDR3 sequence: CASSFVGRVDYGYTF. In nucleotides, the CDR3 is TGTGCCAGCAGCTTCGTGGGCCGAGTAGACTATGGCTACACCTTC.

The CDR3 here is CASRTSGQVNTYEQYF. The CDR3 coding sequence is TGTGCCAGTAGGACCTCGGGGCAGGTCAATACCTACGAGCAGTACTTC. The chain has TRBV19 and TRBJ2-7; either TRBD1 or TRBD2 may supply D (5 bases each). Trimming left V 6 bases short and J 2 bases short, with 20 bases between. This CDR3 spans 16 amino acids. Looked up from germline, CDR1 is LNHDA and CDR2 is SQIVND (reference sequence). Together with reference TRBV19 and TRBJ2-7, the CDR3 gives the full variable domain: DGGITQSPKYLFRKEGQNVTLSCEQNLNHDAMYWYRQDPGQGLRLIYYSQIVNDFQKGDIAEGYSVSREKKESFPLTVTSAQKNPTAFYLCASRTSGQVNTYEQYFGPGTRLTVT.

The V call is TRBV7-2, the J call TRBJ2-1, with TRBD2 matching 12 bases. The V and J ends lost 0 bases and 12 bases, in that order; junction bases with no gene match: 9. The CDR3 loop spans 16 amino acids. Germline lookup yields CDR1 SGHTA and CDR2 FQGNSA. For the CDR3, the DNA is TGTGCCAGCAGCTTAGCGCGGACTAGCGGGATCAGGAGGCAGTTCTTC. It encodes CASSLARTSGIRRQFF.

The rearrangement joins TRBV5-1 to TRBJ1-2, with 7 bases that match TRBD1. Germline-derived CDR1 and CDR2 are SGHRS and YFSETQ. The trim removed 4 bases at V and 4 bases at J, leaving 1 base unmatched. The CDR3 is 12 residues long. CDR3 sequence (DNA): TGCGCCAGCAGCGACAGGGTCTATGGCTACACCTTC. It specifies CASSDRVYGYTF.

The genes are TRBV19 and TRBJ1-5; TRBD1 matches 7 bases. V shed 3 bases, J shed 8 bases, and the junction held 10 bases outside the gene matches. This CDR3 is built from 15 residues. Germline CDR1 is LNHDA and CDR2 is SQIVND (reference sequence). DNA for the CDR3: TGTGCCAGTAGTATGCATGACAGGGCCCCGGAGCCCCAGCATTTT. Encoded protein: CASSMHDRAPEPQHF.

The chain has TRBV6-5 and TRBJ2-3; the D gene is possibly TRBD2 (5 bases). This CDR3 is built from 15 residues. V lost 7 bases to trimming and J lost 3 bases, with 17 bases between them. The germline CDR1 and CDR2 sequences are MNHEY and SVGAGI. The CDR3 sequence is CASTGLSPGTDTQYF. DNA of the CDR3: TGTGCCAGCACCGGACTCTCGCCGGGGACAGATACGCAGTATTTT.

This chain joins TRBV14 and TRBJ2-7, with D tentatively TRBD2 (5 bases). The CDR3 spans 13 residues. V lost 4 bases and J lost 3, with 10 bases in between. The germline CDR1 and CDR2 sequences are SGHDN and FVKESK. CDR3 nucleotide sequence: TGTGCCAGCAGCCCTACCGGGATCTACGAGCAGTACTTC. It yields the protein CASSPTGIYEQYF.

As DNA, the CDR3 is TGTGCCAGCTCACCTACCGGGACAGTCACTAATGAAAAACTGTTTTTT. Its translation is CASSPTGTVTNEKLFF. The gene calls are TRBV18 and TRBJ1-4, with 7 bases matching TRBD1. The germline CDR1 and CDR2 sequences are KGHSH and LQKENI. Trimming cost V 3 bases and J 2 bases; bases outside gene matches: 6. The CDR3 length is 16 residues.

The CDR3 reads CASSLGGPDEQFF. In nucleotides, the CDR3 is TGTGCCAGCAGCTTGGGGGGCCCGGATGAGCAGTTCTTC. This sequence joins TRBV7-9 and TRBJ2-1, with D possibly called TRBD1 or TRBD2 (6 bases each). Looked up from germline, CDR1 is SEHNR and CDR2 is FQNEAQ (reference sequence). Trimming took off 3 bases at V and 8 bases at J, with 11 bases between the two ends. This CDR3 has 13 residues.

The chain employs TRBV19 and TRBJ2-7, with TRBD1 matching 8 bases. V was clipped by 1 base and J by 5 bases; unmatched bases: 4. Germline V gene sequence: CDR1 LNHDA, CDR2 SQIVND (reference sequence). The CDR3 extends over 14 amino acids. In nucleotides, the CDR3 is TGTGCCAGTAGTATAGGGACAGGGACCCACGAGCAGTACTTC. Its protein product is CASSIGTGTHEQYF. The whole variable domain, remainder taken from reference TRBV19 and TRBJ2-7, is DGGITQSPKYLFRKEGQNVTLSCEQNLNHDAMYWYRQDPGQGLRLIYYSQIVNDFQKGDIAEGYSVSREKKESFPLTVTSAQKNPTAFYLCASSIGTGTHEQYFGPGTRLTVT.

The rearrangement links TRBV7-3 to TRBJ1-2; 9 bases are a match to TRBD1. CDR3 length: 13 residues. Germline CDR1 reads SGHTA; CDR2 reads FQGTGA. V shed 5 bases and J 8 bases; nucleotides not matched to a gene: 6. The CDR3 loop is CASSPAGQGGYTF. In DNA form, the CDR3 reads TGTGCCAGCAGCCCGGCTGGACAGGGGGGCTACACCTTC.

The chain recombines TRBV10-3 with TRBJ2-7; tentative D call: TRBD2 (6 bases). V shed 6 bases and J shed 6 bases, with 21 bases lying between them. In germline, CDR1 is ENHRY, CDR2 SYGVKD. The CDR3 has 15 amino acids. In DNA form, the CDR3 reads TGTGCCATCAGCAAAACGGGACTGGGGCTACGCGAGCAGTACTTC. Translated: CAISKTGLGLREQYF.

This clone was observed once. This chain joins TRBV18 and TRBJ2-1; 9 bases map to TRBD2. CDR1 and CDR2 from the germline V gene are KGHSH and LQKENI. J lost 5 bases, V lost 6 bases, and 8 bases had no gene match. The CDR3 has 15 amino acids. The CDR3 reads CASSHSGSRNNEQFF. The CDR3 coding sequence is TGTGCCAGCTCCCATAGCGGGAGTAGGAACAATGAGCAGTTCTTC. The entire variable domain, with the rest obtained from reference TRBV18 and TRBJ2-1, is as follows: NAGVMQNPRHLVRRRGQEARLRCSPMKGHSHVYWYRQLPEEGLKFMVYLQKENIIDESGMPKERFSAEFPKEGPSILRIQQVVRGDSAAYFCASSHSGSRNNEQFFGPGTRLTVL.

This clone was detected only a few times. CDR3 protein: CASSSQDRNGGYTF. The DNA of the CDR3 is TGTGCCAGCAGTTCTCAAGACAGGAATGGTGGCTACACCTTC. The rearrangement uses TRBV11-3 and TRBJ1-2, with D possibly TRBD1 on 6 matching bases. CDR1 is SGHNT, CDR2 YENEEA, per germline. Trimming left V 6 bases short and J 7 bases short, with 18 bases between. CDR3 length equals 14 residues.

This chain joins TRBV21-1 and TRBJ2-3; the DNA was not compared with TRBD2, the D call given in the table. TRBV21-1 is given as a pseudogene. The CDR3 spans 19 residues. CDR3 nucleotide sequence: TGTGCCAGCAGCAAAGGGGGTGGTTCAGCGGGAGCTAGCACAGATACGCAGTATTTT. Translated, it gives CASSKGGGSAGASTDTQYF.